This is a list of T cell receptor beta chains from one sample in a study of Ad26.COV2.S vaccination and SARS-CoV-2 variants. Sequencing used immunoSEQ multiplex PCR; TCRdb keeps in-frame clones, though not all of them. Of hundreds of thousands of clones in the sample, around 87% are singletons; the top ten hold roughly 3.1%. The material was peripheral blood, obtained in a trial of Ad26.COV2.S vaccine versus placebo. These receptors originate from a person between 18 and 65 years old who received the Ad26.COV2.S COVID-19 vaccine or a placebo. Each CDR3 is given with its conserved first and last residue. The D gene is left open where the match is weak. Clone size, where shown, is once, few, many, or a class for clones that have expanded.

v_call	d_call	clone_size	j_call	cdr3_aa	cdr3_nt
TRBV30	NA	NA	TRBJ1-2	CAWSAIRAGGYTF	TGTGCCTGGAGTGCGATCAGGGCTGGTGGCTACACCTTC
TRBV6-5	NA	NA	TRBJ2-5	CASSYGLRGETQYF	TGTGCCAGCAGTTACGGCCTCAGGGGAGAGACCCAGTACTTC
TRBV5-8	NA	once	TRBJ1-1	CASSSVGIGTNRAFF	TGTGCCAGCAGCTCAGTAGGGATTGGCACAAATCGAGCTTTCTTT
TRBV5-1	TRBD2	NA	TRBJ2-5	CASSLGAAGGYRKETQYF	TGCGCCAGCAGCTTAGGGGCCGCGGGGGGGTACCGAAAAGAGACCCAGTACTTC
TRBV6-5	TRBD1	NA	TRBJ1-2	CASRLTGVANYGYTF	TGTGCCAGCAGGCTGACAGGGGTAGCTAACTATGGCTACACCTTC
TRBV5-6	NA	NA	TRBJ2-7	CASSAHHLEDEQYF	TGTGCCAGCAGCGCTCACCACCTCGAGGACGAGCAGTACTTC
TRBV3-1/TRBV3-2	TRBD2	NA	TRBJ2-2	CASSQFGGLAAGELFF	TGTGCCAGCAGCCAGTTCGGGGGACTAGCTGCCGGGGAGCTGTTTTTT
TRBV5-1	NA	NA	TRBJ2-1	CASSLALASSYNEQFF	TGCGCCAGCAGCTTGGCCTTAGCGAGCTCCTACAATGAGCAGTTCTTC
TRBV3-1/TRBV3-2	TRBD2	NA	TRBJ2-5	CASSFTGGRGETQYF	TGTGCCAGCAGCTTCACGGGGGGGCGCGGAGAGACCCAGTACTTC
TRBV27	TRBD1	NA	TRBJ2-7	CASSLSSGGGNYEQYF	TGTGCCAGCAGTTTATCGTCAGGGGGCGGTAACTACGAGCAGTACTTC
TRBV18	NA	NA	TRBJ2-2	CASSPRGAGDTTGELFF	TGTGCCAGCTCACCACGCGGGGCAGGGGACACCACCGGGGAGCTGTTTTTT
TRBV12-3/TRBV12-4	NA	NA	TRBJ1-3	CASSLIRGNTIYF	TGTGCCAGCAGTTTAATCCGAGGAAACACCATATATTTT
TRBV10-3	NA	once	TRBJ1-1	CAISDRTREAFF	TGTGCCATCAGTGACAGGACACGTGAAGCTTTCTTT
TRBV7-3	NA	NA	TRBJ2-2	CASSSLGKSNTGELFF	TGTGCCAGCAGCTCCCTCGGCAAGTCGAACACCGGGGAGCTGTTTTTT
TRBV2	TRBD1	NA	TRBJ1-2	CASSEARDRLSPGGYTF	TGTGCCAGCAGTGAAGCGCGGGACAGACTCTCTCCGGGGGGCTACACCTTC
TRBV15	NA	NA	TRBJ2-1	CATSRSPGNNEQFF	TGTGCCACCAGCAGATCTCCGGGGAACAATGAGCAGTTCTTC
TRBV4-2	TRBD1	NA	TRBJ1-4	CASSQGQQGTNEKLFF	TGTGCCAGCAGCCAAGGACAACAGGGGACTAATGAAAAACTGTTTTTT
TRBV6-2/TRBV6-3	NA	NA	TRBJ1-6	CASSPLKREHSPLHF	TGTGCCAGCAGCCCTCTCAAGAGGGAACATTCACCCCTCCACTTT
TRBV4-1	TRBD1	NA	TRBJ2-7	CASSQTGGYEQYF	TGCGCCAGCAGCCAGACAGGGGGGTACGAGCAGTACTTC
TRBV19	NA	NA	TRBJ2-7	CASSPDRSWYEQYF	TGTGCCAGTAGCCCCGACAGAAGCTGGTACGAGCAGTACTTC
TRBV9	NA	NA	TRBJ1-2	CASSVGAATNYGYTF	TGTGCCAGCAGCGTAGGGGCAGCCACTAACTATGGCTACACCTTC
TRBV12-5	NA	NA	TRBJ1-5	CASGLVRGQTSNQPQHF	TGTGCTAGTGGTTTGGTACGAGGACAGACTAGCAATCAGCCCCAGCATTTT
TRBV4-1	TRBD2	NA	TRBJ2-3	CASSHPGTSGGREKDTQYF	TGCGCCAGCAGCCATCCCGGGACTAGCGGGGGGAGGGAAAAAGATACGCAGTATTTT
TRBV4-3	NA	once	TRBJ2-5	CASSQERGETQYF	TGCGCCAGCAGCCAAGAGAGGGGGGAGACCCAGTACTTC
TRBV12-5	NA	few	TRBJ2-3	CASGLFGGVRTTSTDTQYF	TGTGCTAGTGGTTTGTTCGGTGGGGTAAGGACGACTAGCACAGATACGCAGTATTTT
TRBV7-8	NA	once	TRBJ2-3	CASSLAYGDTQYF	TGTGCCAGCAGCTTAGCTTACGGAGATACGCAGTATTTT
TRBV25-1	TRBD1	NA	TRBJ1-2	CASSEATGAFYGYTF	TGTGCCAGCAGTGAAGCGACAGGGGCCTTCTATGGCTACACCTTC
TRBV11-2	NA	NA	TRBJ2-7	CASTLQVYSTYEQYF	TGTGCCAGCACCCTCCAGGTGTACAGTACCTACGAGCAGTACTTC
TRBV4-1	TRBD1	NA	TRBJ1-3	CASSQRQGGSGNTIYF	TGCGCCAGCAGCCAAAGGCAGGGGGGCTCTGGAAACACCATATATTTT
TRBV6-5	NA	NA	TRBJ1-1	CASTLRAMNTEAFF	TGTGCCAGCACCTTAAGGGCCATGAACACTGAAGCTTTCTTT
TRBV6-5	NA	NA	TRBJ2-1	CASSYIARGEQFF	TGTGCCAGCAGTTACATCGCCAGGGGTGAGCAGTTCTTC
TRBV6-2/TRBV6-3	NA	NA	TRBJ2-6	CASSYSGGRGSGANVLTF	TGTGCCAGCAGTTACTCCGGAGGGCGAGGCTCTGGGGCCAACGTCCTGACTTTC
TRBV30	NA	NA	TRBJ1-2	CAWSVPGRQGDYGYTF	TGTGCCTGGAGTGTCCCCGGGAGGCAGGGAGACTATGGCTACACCTTC
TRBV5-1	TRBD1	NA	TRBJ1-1	CASSFQGGTEAFF	TGCGCCAGCAGCTTTCAGGGGGGCACTGAAGCTTTCTTT
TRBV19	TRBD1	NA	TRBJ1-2	CASSIGLDRGRGYTF	TGTGCCAGTAGTATAGGGCTGGACAGGGGCCGTGGCTACACCTTC
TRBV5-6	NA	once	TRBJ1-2	CASSLRGSNYGYTF	TGTGCCAGCAGCTTGCGCGGATCTAACTATGGCTACACCTTC
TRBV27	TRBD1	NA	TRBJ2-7	CATSTGGGMFEQYF	TGTGCCACCAGTACAGGGGGCGGAATGTTCGAGCAGTACTTC
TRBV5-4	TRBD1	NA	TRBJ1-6	CASSLTGGIRSPLHF	TGTGCCAGCAGCTTGACAGGGGGTATAAGGTCACCCCTCCACTTT
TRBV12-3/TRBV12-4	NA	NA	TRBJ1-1	CASTTQGNTEAFF	TGTGCCAGCACCACACAGGGGAACACTGAAGCTTTCTTT
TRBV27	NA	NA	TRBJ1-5	CASRGYSNQPQHF	TGTGCCAGCCGTGGATATAGCAATCAGCCCCAGCATTTT
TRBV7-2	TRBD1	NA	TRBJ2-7	CASSSGTGYYEQYF	TGTGCCAGCAGCTCCGGGACAGGCTACTACGAGCAGTACTTC
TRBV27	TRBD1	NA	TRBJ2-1	CASRTTGGNEQFF	TGTGCCAGCAGAACCACAGGGGGCAATGAGCAGTTCTTC
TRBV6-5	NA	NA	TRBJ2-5	CASTRQLGPQETQYF	TGTGCCAGCACTAGACAGCTGGGACCACAAGAGACCCAGTACTTC
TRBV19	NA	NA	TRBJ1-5	CASSVPTGLNQPQHF	TGTGCCAGTAGTGTTCCTACAGGGCTAAATCAGCCCCAGCATTTT
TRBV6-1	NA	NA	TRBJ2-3	CASSESPLGNTQYF	TGTGCCAGCAGTGAGTCCCCTTTGGGAAATACGCAGTATTTT
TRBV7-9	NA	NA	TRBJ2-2	CASSLESGELFF	TGTGCCAGCAGCTTAGAGAGCGGGGAGCTGTTTTTT
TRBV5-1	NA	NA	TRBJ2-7	CASSLLTGDYEQYF	TGCGCCAGCAGCTTGTTGACAGGAGACTACGAGCAGTACTTC
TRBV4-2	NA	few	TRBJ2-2	CASSHAAGELFF	TGTGCCAGCAGCCATGCGGCCGGGGAGCTGTTTTTT
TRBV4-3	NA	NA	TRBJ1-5	CASSQDRGGSNQPQHF	TGCGCCAGCAGCCAAGACCGGGGAGGTAGCAATCAGCCCCAGCATTTT
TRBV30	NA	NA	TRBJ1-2	CAWSKGGYGYTF	TGTGCCTGGAGCAAGGGTGGCTATGGCTACACCTTC
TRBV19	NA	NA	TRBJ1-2	CASSIDGQLGYTF	TGTGCCAGTAGTATAGACGGACAGCTTGGCTACACCTTC
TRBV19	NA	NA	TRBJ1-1	CASSIGPQVEAFF	TGTGCCAGTAGTATAGGGCCCCAAGTAGAAGCTTTCTTT
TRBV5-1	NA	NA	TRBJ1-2	CASSLAGQRSHGYTF	TGCGCCAGCAGCTTGGCAGGACAGCGTTCCCATGGCTACACCTTC
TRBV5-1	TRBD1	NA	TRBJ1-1	CASSHRDRTFGNTEAFF	TGCGCCAGCAGCCATAGGGACAGAACTTTCGGAAACACTGAAGCTTTCTTT
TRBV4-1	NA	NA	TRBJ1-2	CASSQGPGAYGYTF	TGCGCCAGCAGCCAAGGACCAGGGGCCTATGGCTACACCTTC